These 25 T cell receptor beta chains originate from one sample sequenced in a study of identical twins. TCRdb called the 5' RACE reads again in MiXCR, with one record for every CDR3 protein. The sample lists about 700,000 distinct CDR3 sequences, around 6.1% occurring once. The sequenced sample consisted of naive T cells sorted from blood. Receptors originate from a man younger than 35 in good health.

This clonotype was picked up many times. This chain connects TRBV20-1 to TRBJ2-1; tentatively, D is TRBD1 (6 bases). Germline V gene sequence: CDR1 DFQATT, CDR2 SNEGSKA (reference sequence). This CDR3 contains 15 residues. V shed 0 bases and J shed 2 bases, with 11 bases lying between them. CDR3 sequence: CSARDGGAAYNEQFF. The CDR3 coding sequence is TGCAGTGCTAGAGATGGGGGCGCGGCCTACAATGAGCAGTTCTTC.

This chain joins TRBV7-2 and TRBJ2-7; D remains ambiguous. The CDR3 is made up of 14 amino acids. The germline gives CDR1 SGHTA, CDR2 FQGNSA. Trimming took off 0 bases at V and 2 bases at J, with 8 bases between the two ends. For the CDR3, the DNA is TGTGCCAGCAGCTTAGCGCCCGGCACCTACGAGCAGTACTTC. This sequence encodes CASSLAPGTYEQYF.

The chain recombines TRBV6-2 or TRBV6-3 with TRBJ2-3, with TRBD1 matching over 8 bases. This CDR3 is built from 16 residues. J lost 3 bases, V lost 5 bases, and 10 bases had no gene match. Per germline, CDR1 MNHEY and CDR2 SVGEGT. In DNA, the CDR3 is TGTGCCAGCAGTCACGACAGGGGTCGGGTAACAGATACGCAGTATTTT. Translating it yields CASSHDRGRVTDTQYF.

In its sample, this clonotype was seen many times. The chain links TRBV12-3 or TRBV12-4 to TRBJ2-2; D may be TRBD2 (6 bases). The CDR3 consists of 15 residues. V was cut by 4 bases and J by 1 base, with 10 bases left in between. CDR3 residues: CASSSSVKNTGELFF. The CDR3 nucleotides are TGTGCCAGCAGTTCTAGCGTGAAGAACACCGGGGAGCTGTTTTTT.

This clonotype was found many times. The genes are TRBV5-5 and TRBJ2-1, with 12 bases that match TRBD1. V was clipped by 5 bases and J by 6 bases; unmatched bases: 6. The CDR3 is 15 residues long. Germline values: CDR1 SGHKS, CDR2 YYEKEE (reference sequence). The CDR3 nucleotides read TGTGCCAGCAGTACCGGGACAGGGGGCTTCAATGAGCAGTTCTTC. Amino acids: CASSTGTGGFNEQFF. Filled out from reference TRBV5-5 and TRBJ2-1, the complete variable domain reads DAGVTQSPTHLIKTRGQQVTLRCSPISGHKSVSWYQQVLGQGPQFIFQYYEKEERGRGNFPDRFSARQFPNYSSELNVNALLLGDSALYLCASSTGTGGFNEQFFGPGTRLTVL.

The V and J genes are TRBV9 and TRBJ2-7; D remains ambiguous. The J call may be faulty, since TRBJ2-5 better matches the DNA end. The CDR3 length is 11 residues. Germline V gene sequence: CDR1 SGDLS, CDR2 YYNGEE. CDR3 region: CASSTDGTQYF. The CDR3, as DNA: TGTGCCAGCAGCACTGACGGGACCCAGTACTTC.

This clonotype was observed many times. The V and J genes are TRBV12-3 or TRBV12-4 and TRBJ2-2; TRBD2 agrees at 12 bases. This CDR3 comprises 16 residues. With 5 bases clipped from V and 7 bases from J, the junction kept 8 bases outside the gene matches. CDR3 protein: CASSPRLAGAVGELFF. Written as DNA, the CDR3 is TGTGCCAGCAGTCCGCGACTAGCGGGAGCGGTCGGGGAGCTGTTTTTT.

This chain links TRBV5-1 with TRBJ2-1; D possibly corresponds to TRBD2 (6 bases). Looked up from germline, CDR1 is SGHRS and CDR2 is YFSETQ. The CDR3 is made up of 15 amino acids. V lost 2 bases, J lost 9 bases, and 18 bases lay in between. Here the CDR3 DNA reads TGCGCCAGCAGCTTCCTAGCGCCTATGGGGCCTGAGCAGTTCTTC. It codes for CASSFLAPMGPEQFF.

J is TRBJ2-6 and V is TRBV7-3, with 7 nucleotides matching TRBD1. Trimming at V came to 3 bases and at J to 2 bases, leaving 7 bases not matched to a gene. The V gene's germline CDR1 is SGHTA and CDR2 FQGTGA. This CDR3 has 17 residues. In DNA, the CDR3 is TGTGCCAGCAGCTTCCACTTTAGGGGGCCTGGGGCCAACGTCCTGACTTTC. This translates into CASSFHFRGPGANVLTF.

This clonotype was counted only a few times. The rearrangement joins TRBV5-4 to TRBJ2-5; TRBD2 might be the D (5 bases). The V end lost 4 bases, the J end lost 0 bases, and 16 bases lay between the germline ends. Germline V gives CDR1 SGHNT, CDR2 YYREEE (reference sequence). This CDR3 is 16 amino acids long. Here the CDR3 DNA reads TGTGCCAGCAGCCCTGGGAGCGGAGCAAACCAAGAGACCCAGTACTTC. Its translation: CASSPGSGANQETQYF.

This clonotype was recorded many times. CDR3: CASSQDGGLKGGPTDTQYF. CDR3 nucleotides: TGTGCCAGCAGCCAAGATGGGGGTTTGAAGGGGGGGCCCACAGATACGCAGTATTTT. The chain recombines TRBV4-2 with TRBJ2-3; D possibly corresponds to TRBD2 (7 bases). Germline V gives CDR1 LGHNA, CDR2 YNFKEQ. Trimming took off 0 bases at V and 2 bases at J, with 21 bases between the two ends. This CDR3 region has 19 residues.

V is TRBV20-1 and J is TRBJ2-3; tentatively, D is TRBD2 (6 bases). Trimming shortened V by 2 bases and J by 0 bases, and 9 bases separated the two germline ends. There are 14 residues in the CDR3. Germline V lookup: CDR1 DFQATT, CDR2 SNEGSKA (reference sequence). In nucleotides, the CDR3 is TGCAGTGCTAGAAGGGCGGGAAGCACAGATACGCAGTATTTT. As protein: CSARRAGSTDTQYF.

This clonotype came up many times. The rearrangement uses TRBV6-5 and TRBJ1-1; D is perhaps TRBD1 (5 bases). From germline, CDR1 is MNHEY and CDR2 SVGAGI. There are 12 residues in the CDR3. V was pared by 9 bases and J by 5 bases, with 13 bases between. Written as DNA, the CDR3 is TGTGCCAGTTACGGGGGGAGGACTGAAGCTTTCTTT. Its translation: CASYGGRTEAFF.

In its sample, this clonotype was seen many times. The genes are TRBV19 and TRBJ2-1; 13 nucleotides align to TRBD2. Trimming at V came to 4 bases and at J to 6 bases, leaving 9 bases not matched to a gene. The CDR3 is made up of 17 amino acids. The germline V gene encodes CDR1 LNHDA and CDR2 SQIVND (reference sequence). CDR3 in amino acids: CASSRRGTSGIINEQFF. The CDR3 DNA reads TGTGCCAGTAGTAGAAGGGGGACTAGCGGGATTATCAATGAGCAGTTCTTC.

This clonotype was seen at least ten times. The rearrangement links TRBV5-1 to TRBJ1-5; D gene ambiguous. This CDR3 contains 13 residues. CDR1 is SGHRS, CDR2 YFSETQ, per germline. Trimming took 0 bases from V and 5 from J, leaving 6 bases between them. The CDR3 DNA sequence: TGCGCCAGCAGCTTGGTTCCAGATCAGCCCCAGCATTTT. Translation: CASSLVPDQPQHF.

This clonotype appeared a single time. The chain joins TRBV18 to TRBJ2-1; possible D gene TRBD1, 6 bases. Between the trimmed V and J ends, which lost 4 bases and 6 bases, there was a span of 10 bases. Germline CDR1 and CDR2: KGHSH and LQKENI. The CDR3 loop spans 13 amino acids. The chain's CDR3 is CASSQGTPNEQFF. CDR3 sequence (DNA): TGTGCCAGCTCACAAGGGACACCCAATGAGCAGTTCTTC.

This chain connects TRBV14 to TRBJ2-7, with unresolved D. CDR1 is SGHDN, CDR2 FVKESK, per germline. The V end lost 0 bases, the J end lost 1 base, and 13 bases lay between the germline ends. This CDR3 is built from 16 residues. The CDR3 sequence is CASSQEGMVPSYEQYF. Here the CDR3 DNA reads TGTGCCAGCAGCCAAGAGGGTATGGTCCCTTCCTACGAGCAGTACTTC.

The chain employs TRBV5-5 and TRBJ1-2; the D is unclear. This CDR3 has 14 residues. CDR1 SGHKS and CDR2 YYEKEE come from the germline V gene (reference sequence). V lost 4 bases and J 3 bases, leaving 13 bases between the germline ends. CDR3 coding DNA: TGTGCCAGCAGCGCCCCCCGTAAGGACTATGGCTACACCTTC. The encoded protein is CASSAPRKDYGYTF.

This clonotype was seen a few times. The CDR3 DNA is TGTGCCAGCAGGGGGACTAGCGGATACACAGATACGCAGTATTTT. This codes for CASRGTSGYTDTQYF. V usage is TRBV6-2 or TRBV6-3 and J usage is TRBJ2-3; 11 nucleotides align to TRBD2. Unmatched junction bases numbered 4, after V lost 6 bases and J lost 2 bases. Germline assignment: CDR1 MNHEY and CDR2 SVGEGT. The CDR3 extends over 15 amino acids.

This clonotype was recorded at least ten times. The chain has TRBV5-1 and TRBJ2-2, with D possibly being TRBD2 (5 bases). Germline CDR1 and CDR2: SGHRS and YFSETQ. The CDR3 has 16 amino acids. The V end lost 4 bases, the J end lost 0 bases, and 13 bases lay between the germline ends. CDR3 residues: CASSVVTGANTGELFF. The CDR3 region has the DNA TGCGCCAGCAGCGTGGTGACCGGGGCGAACACCGGGGAGCTGTTTTTT.

This clonotype appeared many times. The chain recombines TRBV28 with TRBJ2-7; no firm D call. This CDR3 is 15 amino acids long. Germline values: CDR1 MDHEN, CDR2 SYDVKM. V dropped 5 bases and J dropped 9 bases, with 23 bases sitting between them. The CDR3 nucleotides are TGTGCCAGCAGTCCGCCCCGGCAGCTCCTCATCGGGCAGTACTTC. Its protein is CASSPPRQLLIGQYF.

This clonotype has only a few counts. The chain combines TRBV30 with TRBJ1-1, with D perhaps TRBD1 (5 bases). The CDR3 loop spans 12 amino acids. The germline V and J ends were trimmed by 4 bases and 9 bases, with 15 bases remaining between them. Germline CDR1 reads GTSNPN; CDR2 reads SVGIG (reference sequence). The CDR3 here is CAWMRRGLKAFF. CDR3 nucleotides: TGTGCCTGGATGAGGAGGGGCCTTAAAGCTTTCTTT.

This clonotype was counted only a few times. The V call is TRBV7-9, the J call TRBJ2-1; D uncertain. The germline gives CDR1 SEHNR, CDR2 FQNEAQ (reference sequence). CDR3 length: 14 amino acids. The germline V and J ends were trimmed by 4 bases and 6 bases, with 13 bases remaining between them. The CDR3: CASSSISIRNEQFF. CDR3 nucleotides: TGTGCCAGCAGCTCCATCTCGATCCGCAATGAGCAGTTCTTC.

This clonotype was seen at least ten times. The gene calls are TRBV7-9 and TRBJ2-7; TRBD2 matches at 8 bases. Losses at the gene ends were 3 bases for V and 2 bases for J; bases not matched to a gene: 9. Germline CDR1 and CDR2: SEHNR and FQNEAQ (reference sequence). The CDR3 spans 16 residues. CDR3 region: CASSFGVAGGPYEQYV. For the CDR3, the DNA is TGTGCCAGCAGCTTTGGAGTGGCGGGAGGCCCCTACGAGCAGTACGTC.

The chain recombines TRBV5-6 with TRBJ2-2; 14 bases match TRBD2. The germline CDR1 and CDR2 sequences are SGHDT and YYEEEE. CDR3 size: 14 residues. V lost 9 bases, J lost 5 bases, and 3 bases stayed unmatched. The CDR3 is CATRTSGGTGELFF. CDR3 bases: TGTGCCACCCGGACTAGCGGGGGGACCGGGGAGCTGTTTTTT.